The rows below give T cell receptor beta chains drawn from one sample of a study of blood T cell repertoires in COVID-19. Profiling relied on immunoSEQ multiplex PCR, and the TCRdb table lists in-frame clones only, not all of them. The table records 350,000 to 450,000 clones, 70% to 90% of them present only once. The sample consisted of PBMCs or T cells enriched from blood (not recorded which). These receptors came from a woman under 30 who had been exposed to COVID-19. Both conserved end residues are part of each CDR3. Each record gives: J gene, clone size, D gene, V gene, CDR3 protein, CDR3 DNA. D genes are given only for firm matches. Clone size is shown for a subset of rows, as once, few, many or a class of expanded clone.

>TRBJ2-2|-|TRBD2|TRBV5-1
CATRGTSEYTGELFF
TGCGCCACCAGGGGGACTAGCGAGTACACCGGGGAGCTGTTTTTT
>TRBJ1-6|-|-|TRBV10-3
CAISESNLSPLHF
TGTGCCATCAGTGAGTCGAACTTGTCACCCCTCCACTTT
>TRBJ1-4|once|-|TRBV19
CASSRRTATNEKLFF
TGTGCCAGTAGTAGAAGGACAGCAACTAATGAAAAACTGTTTTTT
>TRBJ1-4|-|TRBD1|TRBV29-1
CSVTQGAGEKLFF
TGCAGCGTGACACAGGGGGCGGGGGAAAAACTGTTTTTT
>TRBJ2-1|-|-|TRBV6-5
CASSLGASYNEQFF
TGTGCCAGCAGTCTGGGGGCCTCCTACAATGAGCAGTTCTTC
>TRBJ2-3|few|TRBD2|TRBV18
CASSPYSVASGRDTQYF
TGTGCCAGCTCACCATATTCCGTCGCTAGCGGGAGAGATACGCAGTATTTT
>TRBJ1-6|-|-|TRBV5-6
CASSLGQSNSPLHF
TGTGCCAGCAGCTTGGGACAGTCTAATTCACCCCTCCACTTT
>TRBJ2-1|-|TRBD2|TRBV5-1
CASTQGASGYEQFF
TGCGCCAGCACTCAAGGAGCTAGCGGGTACGAGCAGTTCTTC
>TRBJ2-1|-|TRBD1|TRBV6-5
CASSCSPGQGHNEQFF
TGTGCCAGCAGTTGCTCCCCGGGACAGGGCCACAATGAGCAGTTCTTC
>TRBJ2-3|-|-|TRBV11-2
CASSLQVSSTDTQYF
TGTGCCAGCAGCTTACAGGTCTCTAGCACAGATACGCAGTATTTT
>TRBJ2-3|-|TRBD2|TRBV2
CASSEIYWRGTSTDTQYF
TGTGCCAGCAGTGAGATCTATTGGCGGGGGACCAGCACAGATACGCAGTATTTT
>TRBJ2-1|-|TRBD1|TRBV28
CASSLPTGSSYNEQFF
TGTGCCAGCAGTTTACCGACAGGGAGCTCCTACAATGAGCAGTTCTTC
>TRBJ1-6|-|TRBD1|TRBV28
CASVSAGTGLSPLHF
TGTGCCAGCGTAAGCGCCGGGACAGGGCTTTCACCCCTCCACTTT
>TRBJ2-1|-|TRBD2|TRBV2
CASPPLAGGSNEQFF
TGTGCCAGCCCCCCCCTAGCGGGAGGGTCCAATGAGCAGTTCTTC
>TRBJ1-2|-|-|TRBV5-1
CASSKDTFAGYTF
TGCGCCAGCAGCAAGGACACCTTCGCTGGCTACACCTTC
>TRBJ1-5|-|-|TRBV6-2/TRBV6-3
CASSYNGEGNQPQHF
TGTGCCAGCAGTTACAACGGGGAGGGTAATCAGCCCCAGCATTTT
>TRBJ2-3|-|-|TRBV7-2
CASIRQAGLTDTQYF
TGTGCCAGCATTAGGCAGGCGGGGCTCACAGATACGCAGTATTTT
>TRBJ2-7|-|-|TRBV2
CASSEVDYYEQYF
TGTGCCAGCAGTGAGGTGGACTACTACGAGCAGTACTTC
>TRBJ2-2|-|-|TRBV7-2
CASSSPGGPTGELFF
TGTGCCAGCAGCTCCCCCGGGGGGCCGACCGGGGAGCTGTTTTTT
>TRBJ1-5|-|-|TRBV5-1
CASSLEGWQPQHF
TGCGCCAGCAGCTTGGAGGGGTGGCAGCCCCAGCATTTT
>TRBJ1-4|-|TRBD1|TRBV2
CASTQQGEANEKLFF
TGTGCCAGCACGCAGCAGGGGGAAGCTAATGAAAAACTGTTTTTT
>TRBJ2-3|-|TRBD1|TRBV29-1
CSTGDRGLIDTQYF
TGCAGCACTGGTGACAGGGGCTTGATAGATACGCAGTATTTT
>TRBJ1-1|once|-|TRBV18
CASSPSGGRATEAFF
TGTGCCAGCTCACCAAGCGGGGGCCGGGCCACTGAAGCTTTCTTT
>TRBJ2-7|-|-|TRBV27
CASSLSISYEQYF
TGTGCCAGCAGTTTAAGCATCTCCTACGAGCAGTACTTC
>TRBJ2-3|-|-|TRBV7-8
CASSQNQGGTQYF
TGTGCCAGCAGCCAAAACCAGGGTGGCACGCAGTATTTT
>TRBJ2-1|few|TRBD1|TRBV11-2
CASSLQGASYNEQFF
TGTGCCAGCAGCTTACAGGGGGCCTCCTACAATGAGCAGTTCTTC
>TRBJ2-7|once|TRBD1|TRBV6-5
CASDRARTYEQYF
TGTGCCAGCGACAGGGCACGGACCTACGAGCAGTACTTC
>TRBJ2-7|-|TRBD2|TRBV4-2
CASSQLTSGTTYEQYF
TGTGCCAGCAGCCAACTGACTAGCGGGACTACCTACGAGCAGTACTTC
>TRBJ2-7|-|-|TRBV5-1
CASSWGPGSYEQYF
TGCGCCAGCAGCTGGGGCCCAGGATCCTACGAGCAGTACTTC
>TRBJ2-1|-|-|TRBV18
CASSQSQTYNEQFF
TGTGCCAGCTCACAAAGCCAAACTTACAATGAGCAGTTCTTC
>TRBJ2-1|-|TRBD1|TRBV4-3
CASSQRDSFDEQFF
TGCGCCAGCAGCCAAAGGGACAGTTTCGATGAGCAGTTCTTC